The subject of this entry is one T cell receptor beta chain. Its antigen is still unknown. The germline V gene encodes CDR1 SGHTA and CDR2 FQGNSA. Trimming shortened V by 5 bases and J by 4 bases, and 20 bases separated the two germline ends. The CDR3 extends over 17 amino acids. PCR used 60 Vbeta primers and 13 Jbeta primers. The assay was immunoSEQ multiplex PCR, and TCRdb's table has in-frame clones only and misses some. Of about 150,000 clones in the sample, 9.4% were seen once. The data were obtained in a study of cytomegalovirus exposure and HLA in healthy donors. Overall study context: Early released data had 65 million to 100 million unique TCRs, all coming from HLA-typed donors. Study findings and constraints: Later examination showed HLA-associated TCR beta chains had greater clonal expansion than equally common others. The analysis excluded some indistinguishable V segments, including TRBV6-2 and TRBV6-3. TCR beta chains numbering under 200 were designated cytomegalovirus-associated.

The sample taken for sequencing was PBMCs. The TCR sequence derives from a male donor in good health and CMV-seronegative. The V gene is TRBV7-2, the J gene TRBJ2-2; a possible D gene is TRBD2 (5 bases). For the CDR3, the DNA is TGTGCCAGCAGCCGGGGATCCTTATTAAAGGGCACCGGGGAGCTGTTTTTT. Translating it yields CASSRGSLLKGTGELFF.